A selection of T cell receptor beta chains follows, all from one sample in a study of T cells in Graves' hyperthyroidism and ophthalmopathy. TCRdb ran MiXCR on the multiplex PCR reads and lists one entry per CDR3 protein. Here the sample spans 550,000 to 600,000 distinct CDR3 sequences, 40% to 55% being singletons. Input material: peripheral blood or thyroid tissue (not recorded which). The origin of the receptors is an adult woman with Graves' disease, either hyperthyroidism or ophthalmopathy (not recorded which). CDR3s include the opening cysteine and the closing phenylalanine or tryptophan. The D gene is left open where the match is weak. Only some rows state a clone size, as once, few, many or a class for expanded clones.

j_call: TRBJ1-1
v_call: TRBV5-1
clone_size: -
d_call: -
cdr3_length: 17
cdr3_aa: CASSFGLRDPRMAEAFF
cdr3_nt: TGCGCCAGCAGCTTTGGCCTACGGGACCCTCGTATGGCTGAAGCTTTCTTT

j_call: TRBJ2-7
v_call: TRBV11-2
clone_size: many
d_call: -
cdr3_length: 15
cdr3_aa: CASSLVRTADYEQYF
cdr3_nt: TGTGCCAGCAGCTTAGTTCGCACAGCCGACTACGAGCAGTACTTC

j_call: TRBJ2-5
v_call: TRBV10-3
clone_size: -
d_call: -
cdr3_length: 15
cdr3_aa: CAISERTGMMETQYF
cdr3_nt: TGTGCCATCAGTGAGAGGACGGGGATGATGGAGACCCAGTACTTC

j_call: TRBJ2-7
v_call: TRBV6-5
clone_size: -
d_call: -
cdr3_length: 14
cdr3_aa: CASNFRRGWTEQYF
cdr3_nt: TGTGCCAGCAATTTCAGGAGGGGTTGGACCGAGCAGTACTTC

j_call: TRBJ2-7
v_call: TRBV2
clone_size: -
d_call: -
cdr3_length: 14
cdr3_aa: CASTPGPADDEQYF
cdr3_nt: TGTGCCAGCACCCCGGGGCCAGCGGACGACGAGCAGTACTTC

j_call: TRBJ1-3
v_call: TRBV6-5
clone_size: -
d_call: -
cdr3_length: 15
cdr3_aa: CASSYSLPTGNTIYF
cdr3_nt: TGTGCCAGCAGTTACTCTCTTCCTACTGGAAACACCATATATTTT

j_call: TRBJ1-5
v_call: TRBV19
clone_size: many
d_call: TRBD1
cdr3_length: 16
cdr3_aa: CASLIPGQGFNQPQHF
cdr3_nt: TGTGCCAGTTTAATCCCGGGACAGGGGTTCAATCAGCCCCAGCATTTT

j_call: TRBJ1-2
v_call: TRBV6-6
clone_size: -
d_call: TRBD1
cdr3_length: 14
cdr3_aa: CASSSTGEEGSHTF
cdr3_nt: TGTGCCAGCAGTTCGACAGGGGAAGAGGGGAGCCACACCTTC

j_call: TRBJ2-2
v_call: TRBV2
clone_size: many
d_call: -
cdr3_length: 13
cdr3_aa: CASSYGNTGELFF
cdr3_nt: TGTGCCAGCAGTTACGGGAACACCGGGGAGCTGTTTTTT

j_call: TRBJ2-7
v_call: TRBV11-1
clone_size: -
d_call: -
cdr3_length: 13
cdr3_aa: CASSPSSNYEQYF
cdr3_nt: TGTGCCAGCAGCCCTAGCAGCAATTACGAGCAGTACTTC

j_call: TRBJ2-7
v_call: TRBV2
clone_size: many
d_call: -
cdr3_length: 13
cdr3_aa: CASSEGPRYEQYF
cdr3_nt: TGTGCCAGCAGTGAGGGACCCCGCTACGAGCAGTACTTC

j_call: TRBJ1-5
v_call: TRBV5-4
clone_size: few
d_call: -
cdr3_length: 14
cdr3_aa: CASSFGGALGPQHF
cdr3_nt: TGTGCCAGCAGCTTTGGGGGGGCCCTTGGGCCCCAGCATTTT

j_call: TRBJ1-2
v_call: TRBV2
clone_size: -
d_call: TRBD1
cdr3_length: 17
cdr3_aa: CASSEVGRGGSDYGYTF
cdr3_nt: TGTGCCAGCAGTGAAGTAGGCAGGGGGGGCTCAGACTATGGCTACACCTTC

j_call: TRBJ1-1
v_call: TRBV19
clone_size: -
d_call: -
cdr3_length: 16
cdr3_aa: CASSTFGVGANTEAFF
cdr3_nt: TGTGCCAGTAGTACATTCGGAGTAGGGGCGAACACTGAAGCTTTCTTT

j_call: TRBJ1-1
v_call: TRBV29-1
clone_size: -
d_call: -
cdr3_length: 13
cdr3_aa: CSVGRGANTEAFF
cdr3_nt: TGCAGCGTTGGGCGGGGGGCGAACACTGAAGCTTTCTTT

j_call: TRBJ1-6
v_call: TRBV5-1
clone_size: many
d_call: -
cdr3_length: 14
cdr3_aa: CASSMTAEEGPLHF
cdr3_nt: TGCGCCAGCAGCATGACCGCCGAGGAGGGCCCCCTCCACTTT

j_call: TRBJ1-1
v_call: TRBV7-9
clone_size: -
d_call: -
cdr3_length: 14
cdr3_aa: CASSYDGWGTEAFF
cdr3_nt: TGTGCCAGCAGCTATGACGGTTGGGGCACTGAAGCTTTCTTT

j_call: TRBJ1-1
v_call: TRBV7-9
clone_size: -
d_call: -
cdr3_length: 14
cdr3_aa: CASSLRDGHTEAFF
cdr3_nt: TGTGCCAGCAGCTTACGGGACGGACACACTGAAGCTTTCTTT

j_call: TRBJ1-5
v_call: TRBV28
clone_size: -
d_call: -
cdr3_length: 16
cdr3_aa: CASSLWRGEGNQPQHF
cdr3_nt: TGTGCCAGCAGTTTATGGCGGGGCGAGGGCAATCAGCCCCAGCATTTT

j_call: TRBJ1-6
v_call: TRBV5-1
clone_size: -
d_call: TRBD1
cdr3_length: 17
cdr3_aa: CASSFAGTGTGNSPLHF
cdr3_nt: TGCGCCAGCAGCTTCGCCGGGACAGGGACCGGTAATTCACCCCTCCACTTT

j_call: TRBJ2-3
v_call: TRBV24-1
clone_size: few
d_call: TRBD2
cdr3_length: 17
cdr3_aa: CATSDSWTSASTDTQYF
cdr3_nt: TGTGCCACCAGTGATTCCTGGACTAGCGCAAGCACAGATACGCAGTATTTT

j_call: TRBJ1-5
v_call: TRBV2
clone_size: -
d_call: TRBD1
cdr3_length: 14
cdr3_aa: CASQGQGMNQPQHF
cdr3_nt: TGTGCCAGCCAAGGACAGGGGATGAATCAGCCCCAGCATTTT

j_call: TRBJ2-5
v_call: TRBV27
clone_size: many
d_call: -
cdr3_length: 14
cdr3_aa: CASMWAGRQETQYF
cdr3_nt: TGTGCCAGCATGTGGGCGGGACGGCAAGAGACCCAGTACTTC

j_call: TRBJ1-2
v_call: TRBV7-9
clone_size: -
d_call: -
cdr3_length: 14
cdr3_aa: CASSLAQINYGYTF
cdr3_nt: TGTGCCAGCAGCTTAGCCCAGATTAACTATGGCTACACCTTC

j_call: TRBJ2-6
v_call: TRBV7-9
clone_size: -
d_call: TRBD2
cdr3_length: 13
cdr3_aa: CASSLAGGGVLTF
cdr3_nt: TGTGCCAGCAGCTTAGCGGGGGGGGGCGTCCTGACTTTC

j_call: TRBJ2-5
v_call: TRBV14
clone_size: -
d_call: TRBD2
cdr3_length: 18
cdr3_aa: CASSRPRLAGAHQETQYF
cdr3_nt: TGTGCCAGCAGCCGACCTCGACTAGCGGGGGCTCACCAAGAGACCCAGTACTTC

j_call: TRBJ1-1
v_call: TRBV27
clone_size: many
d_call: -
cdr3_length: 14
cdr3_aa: CASRDGARNTEAFF
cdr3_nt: TGTGCCAGCAGGGATGGGGCGAGGAACACTGAAGCTTTCTTT

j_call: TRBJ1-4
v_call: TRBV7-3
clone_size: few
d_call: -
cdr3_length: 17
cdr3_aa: CASSLGEGTGENEKLFF
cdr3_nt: TGTGCCAGCAGCTTAGGTGAGGGGACTGGGGAAAATGAAAAACTGTTTTTT

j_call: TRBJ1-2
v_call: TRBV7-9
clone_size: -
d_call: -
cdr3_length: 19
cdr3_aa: CASSPFSSLGRTGGYGYTF
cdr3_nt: TGTGCCAGCAGCCCCTTCTCCTCCCTTGGACGGACCGGCGGCTATGGCTACACCTTC

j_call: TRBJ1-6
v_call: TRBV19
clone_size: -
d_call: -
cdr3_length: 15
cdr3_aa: CASSTRWQGNSPLHF
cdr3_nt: TGTGCCAGTAGTACCCGGTGGCAGGGAAATTCACCCCTCCACTTT

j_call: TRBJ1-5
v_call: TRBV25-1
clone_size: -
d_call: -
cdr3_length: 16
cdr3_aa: CASSASEGFESQPQHF
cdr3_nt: TGTGCCAGCAGTGCTAGTGAGGGTTTCGAAAGTCAGCCCCAGCATTTT

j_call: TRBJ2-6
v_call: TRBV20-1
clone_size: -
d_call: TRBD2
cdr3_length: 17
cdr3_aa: CSARVGLANSGANVLTF
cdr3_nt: TGCAGTGCTAGGGTGGGACTAGCGAACTCTGGGGCCAACGTCCTGACTTTC

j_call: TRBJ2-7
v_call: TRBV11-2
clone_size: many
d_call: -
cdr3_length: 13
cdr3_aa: CASSFMGVGEQYF
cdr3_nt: TGTGCCAGCAGCTTTATGGGAGTTGGCGAGCAGTACTTC

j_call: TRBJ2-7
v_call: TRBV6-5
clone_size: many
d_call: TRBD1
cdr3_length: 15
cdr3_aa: CASRRGGTGLGEQYF
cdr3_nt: TGTGCCAGCAGAAGAGGCGGGACAGGGCTCGGCGAGCAGTACTTC

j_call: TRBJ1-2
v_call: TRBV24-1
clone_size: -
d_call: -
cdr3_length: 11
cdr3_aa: CAESPYYGYTF
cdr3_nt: TGTGCCGAAAGCCCTTACTATGGCTACACCTTC

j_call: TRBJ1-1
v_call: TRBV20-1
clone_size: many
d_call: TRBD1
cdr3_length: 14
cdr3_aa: CSARPGTAHTEAFF
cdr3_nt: TGCAGTGCCCGTCCCGGGACAGCGCACACTGAAGCTTTCTTT

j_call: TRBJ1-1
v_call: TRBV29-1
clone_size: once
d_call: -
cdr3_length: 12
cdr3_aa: CSAVTAATEAFF
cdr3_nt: TGCAGCGCCGTGACAGCAGCCACTGAAGCTTTCTTT

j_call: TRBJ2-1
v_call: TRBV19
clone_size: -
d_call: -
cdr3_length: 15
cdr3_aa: CASRWSRGLRNEQFF
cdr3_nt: TGTGCCAGTAGATGGTCCAGGGGCCTCCGGAATGAGCAGTTCTTC

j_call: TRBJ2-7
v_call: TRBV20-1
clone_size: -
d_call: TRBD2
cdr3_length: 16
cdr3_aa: CSARALAGDDTYEQYF
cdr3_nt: TGCAGTGCTAGAGCACTAGCGGGAGACGATACCTACGAGCAGTACTTC

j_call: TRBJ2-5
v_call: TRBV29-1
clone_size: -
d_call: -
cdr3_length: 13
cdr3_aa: CSVEGGFEETQYF
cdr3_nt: TGCAGCGTGGAAGGGGGGTTCGAAGAGACCCAGTACTTC

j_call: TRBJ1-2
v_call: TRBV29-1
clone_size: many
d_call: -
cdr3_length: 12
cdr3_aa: CSVAPGDYGYTF
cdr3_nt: TGCAGCGTTGCCCCGGGAGACTATGGCTACACCTTC

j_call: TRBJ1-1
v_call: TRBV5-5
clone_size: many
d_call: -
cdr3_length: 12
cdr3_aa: CASSPWYTEAFF
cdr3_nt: TGTGCCAGCAGCCCATGGTACACTGAAGCTTTCTTT